Below, one T cell receptor (beta chain) is given with its context. V dropped 7 bases and J dropped 6 bases, with 12 bases sitting between them. CDR3 size: 11 residues. CDR1 SQVTM and CDR2 ANQGSEA come from the germline V gene. The PCR contained 60 Vbeta and 13 Jbeta primers. This table comes from immunoSEQ multiplex PCR, and its TCRdb copy is limited to in-frame clones, with some not included. The sample records about 150,000 clones, roughly three quarters being singletons. This sample was taken from a study of cytomegalovirus exposure and HLA in healthy donors. The TCR was taken from a woman aged 40 to 50 in good health and CMV-seronegative. The sequencing input was PBMCs. The genes are TRBV29-1 and TRBJ1-1, with a tentative D call TRBD1 (5 bases). Here the CDR3 DNA reads TGCAGCGGCCACCGGGGGGCTGAAGCTTTCTTT. It is translated as CSGHRGAEAFF.